Sequencing of this TCR beta chain was carried out in a study of memory CD4+ T cells and cytomegalovirus serostatus. Broader study findings: The CMV-associated TCR signature appears largely within the CD4+ memory repertoire. CMV serostatus prediction reached median AUC 0.95, or 0.91 with US-trained model. Each of approximately 70 CMV-associated TCRbeta sequences occurred in one to five individuals.

About this clone itself: Its target is unknown.

CDR3 size: 16 residues. V was pared by 1 base and J by 8 bases, with 9 bases of the junction left unmatched. Germline CDR1 is SGHNT and CDR2 is YYREEE (reference sequence). Profiling relied on immunoSEQ multiplex PCR, and the TCRdb table lists in-frame clones only, not all of them. This table has about 52,000 clones, around 82% appearing once. The sort gate was single viable CD3+CD4+CD8-CD45RO+ cells for memory CD4+ T cells. The chain links TRBV5-4 to TRBJ2-1; 10 bases agree with TRBD2. The clonotype was recovered from an adult in good health and CMV-seropositive. The sequencing sample was made of memory CD4+ T cells from blood. The CDR3: CASSLKLAGITDEQFF. The CDR3 nucleotides read TGTGCCAGCAGCTTGAAACTAGCGGGAATAACGGATGAGCAGTTCTTC.